The T cell receptor beta chain under discussion was sequenced for a study of cytomegalovirus exposure and HLA in healthy donors. Findings and caveats of the study: Follow-up analysis later connected one missense variant in DCLRE1C with trimming of TCR beta V- and J-genes. Donor immune exposure was known only as CMV serostatus.

V was cut by 5 bases and J by 11 bases, with 16 bases left in between. The CDR3 length is 14 residues. The germline V gene has CDR1 MNHEY and CDR2 SVGAGI. This clone was picked up a small number of times. What it recognizes is unknown. PCR primers comprised 60 Vbeta and 13 Jbeta primers. Data came from immunoSEQ multiplex PCR; TCRdb stores just in-frame clones and leaves some out. The sample has nearly 110,000 clones, around 74% seen once. The chain couples TRBV6-5 to TRBJ1-6; possible D gene TRBD1, 5 bases. The sequenced sample was PBMCs. This TCR was recovered from a woman aged 40 to 55 in good health and CMV-seropositive. In DNA form, the CDR3 reads TGTGCCAGCAGTCGCGGGGGGGTCCTAGCACCCCTCCACTTT. Translation: CASSRGGVLAPLHF.